The sequence of this TCR beta chain was determined in a study of post-analysis software for immune sequencing data. Across the whole study: Included courses were relapsing-remitting and secondary progressive multiple sclerosis; progressive-relapsing multiple sclerosis was also included.

The study, taken as a whole, reports: Strong co-clustering by F measure was seen for same-batch samples. Patients with multiple sclerosis recorded significantly lower normalized Chao1 diversity than controls, the study found. Five or six TRBV segments, TRBV5-6, TRBV5-1 and TRBV20-1 among them, were found more frequent in patients than controls.

V lost 7 bases, J lost 3 bases, and 21 bases lay in between. This CDR3 is 16 amino acids long. Germline V gives CDR1 MNHEY, CDR2 SVGAGI. Each TCR beta cDNA library carried unique molecular identifiers. T cells numbering roughly 0.9 to 11 million gave rise to about 490,000 cDNA molecules. TCRdb recomputed calls from the PCR reads with MiXCR, one row per CDR3 protein. The sample records over 700,000 distinct CDR3 sequences, roughly 29% being singletons. Comment on this clonotype: As yet, its antigen is unknown.

V gene TRBV6-5 combines with J gene TRBJ2-5; D is unclear. The clonotype was recovered from a girl aged 5-17 years with multiple sclerosis. Sequencing input: blood. The CDR3 loop reads CASKNRQQRMKETQYF. DNA of the CDR3: TGTGCCAGCAAAAACCGACAACAGAGGATGAAAGAGACCCAGTACTTC.